The source of this T cell receptor (beta chain) is a study of cytotoxic CD8 clonotypes in ibrutinib-treated CLL. General study points: The study found clonality rose at ibrutinib response, then fell toward baseline at progression. Sampling times (in sustained-remission versus progressing patients) were not the same.

Only one count was recorded for this clone. Its antigen remains unidentified. Produced via immunoSEQ multiplex PCR; TCRdb's table is partial and in-frame only. Here the sample spans hundreds of thousands of clones, 70% being singletons. The V segment lost 7 bases and the J segment 4 bases; nucleotides outside the gene matches: 9. CDR3 size: 13 residues. Germline loops: CDR1 SQVTM, CDR2 ANQGSEA. The chain couples TRBV29-1 to TRBJ1-2; 7 nucleotides match TRBD1. Sequenced material: PBMCs, taken after 24 months of ibrutinib treatment. This sequence was found in a human donor with chronic lymphocytic leukemia. CDR3 residues: CSGAGTDTYGYTF. The DNA of the CDR3 is TGCAGCGGCGCCGGGACAGATACCTATGGCTACACCTTC.